The next 29 T cell receptor beta chains were all read from a single sample in a study of regulatory T cells in long-lasting Graves disease. Time point defined: persistent/refractory GD, antithyroid drugs over 5 years with positive TRAb. Generation of the TCR library employed RNA extracted from PBMCs. CDR3-region Arm-PCR and iRepertoire HTBI primers produced the TCR beta libraries. TCRdb reprocessed the multiplex PCR reads with MiXCR, giving one entry per CDR3 protein. The repertoire holds 700,000 or so distinct CDR3 sequences, with 25% to 35% as singletons. The material was peripheral blood mononuclear cells (PBMCs), obtained when the disease was refractory, from a patient treated with antithyroid drugs. These receptors all stem from a female donor with Graves disease.

The chain uses TRBV29-1 and TRBJ1-2; TRBD1 might be the D (5 bases). The ends were cut back, 4 bases at V and 6 bases at J, with 12 bases in the middle. CDR3 size: 12 residues. Germline loops: CDR1 SQVTM, CDR2 ANQGSEA. CDR3 DNA: TGCAGCGTTGTACGGCAGGGAAATGGCTACACCTTC. It encodes CSVVRQGNGYTF.

Many counts were recorded for this clonotype. The chain combines TRBV27 with TRBJ1-5; TRBD1 agrees at 7 bases. V was clipped by 7 bases and J by 9 bases; unmatched bases: 15. The CDR3 loop spans 15 amino acids. CDR1 is MNHEY and CDR2 is SMNVEV in the germline V gene (reference sequence). CDR3 DNA sequence: TGTGCCAGCAACCCGGGGACAGCCCCAAGAGTGCCCCAGCATTTT. It specifies CASNPGTAPRVPQHF.

The chain joins TRBV6-5 to TRBJ1-6; the D is unclear. Germline V CDR1 and CDR2: MNHEY, SVGAGI. With 0 bases removed from V and 9 bases from J, the gap between germline ends came to 9 bases. The length of the CDR3 is 14 residues. The CDR3 DNA follows: TGTGCCAGCAGTTACTCCCCCCCGGGTTCACCCCTCCACTTT. It is translated as CASSYSPPGSPLHF.

The CDR3 protein is CASSYSPPGTVNWGNQPQHF. The CDR3, as DNA: TGTGCCAGCAGTTACTCTCCCCCCGGGACAGTCAACTGGGGCAATCAGCCCCAGCATTTT. The rearrangement links TRBV6-5 to TRBJ1-5; 7 positions agree with TRBD1. CDR1 is MNHEY, CDR2 SVGAGI, per germline. This CDR3 has 20 amino acids. V was clipped by 0 bases and J by 2 bases; unmatched bases: 16.

This clonotype was seen many times. In DNA, the CDR3 is TGTGCCAGCAGTGAAGACATGAACACTGAAGCTTTCTTT. Its protein is CASSEDMNTEAFF. V is TRBV6-1 and J is TRBJ1-1; D is ambiguous. Germline CDR1 reads MNHNS; CDR2 reads SASEGT. V lost 1 base to trimming and J lost 0 bases, with 3 bases between them. The CDR3 contains 13 residues.

V is TRBV27 and J is TRBJ2-7; 7 nucleotides align to TRBD1. The junction had 3 bases not matched to a gene; V was cut back by 1 base and J by 3 bases. Germline lookup yields CDR1 MNHEY and CDR2 SMNVEV (reference sequence). This CDR3 contains 14 residues. The CDR3, as DNA: TGTGCCAGCAGTTTATACGCAGGGGGCTACGAGCAGTACTTC. Protein sequence: CASSLYAGGYEQYF.

This chain joins TRBV29-1 and TRBJ1-2; possible D gene TRBD1, 5 bases. CDR1 and CDR2 from the germline V gene are SQVTM and ANQGSEA. This CDR3 contains 17 residues. V shed 3 bases and J shed 6 bases, with 26 bases lying between them. This chain's CDR3 is CSVEGDPKGRKLDGYTF. The CDR3, as DNA: TGCAGCGTTGAGGGGGACCCTAAGGGTCGTAAGTTGGATGGCTACACCTTC.

This chain links TRBV2 with TRBJ1-4; possible D gene TRBD1, 5 bases. The V end lost 6 bases, the J end lost 8 bases, and 19 bases lay between the germline ends. The CDR3 runs to 15 residues. Looked up from germline, CDR1 is SNHLY and CDR2 is FYNNEI. In DNA, the CDR3 is TGTGCCAGCAGGCCAGAGGGTGTGCGGGACGAAAAACTGTTTTTT. This sequence encodes CASRPEGVRDEKLFF. The full variable domain, with the rest looked up from reference TRBV2 and TRBJ1-4, is EPEVTQTPSHQVTQMGQEVILRCVPISNHLYFYWYRQILGQKVEFLVSFYNNEISEKSEIFDDQFSVERPDGSNFTLKIRSTKLEDSAMYFCASRPEGVRDEKLFFGSGTQLSVL.

The chain is built from TRBV3-1 and TRBJ2-7; D might be TRBD2 (6 bases). Trimming shortened V by 1 base and J by 6 bases, and 16 bases separated the two germline ends. The CDR3 runs 15 residues. In germline, CDR1 is LGHDT, CDR2 YNNKEL (reference sequence). The DNA of the CDR3 is TGTGCCAGCAGCCAAGGCCCACTAGCACCGTCCGAGCAGTACTTC. It encodes CASSQGPLAPSEQYF.

The sample holds a few counts of this clonotype. V is TRBV20-1 and J is TRBJ2-7; 12 bases line up with TRBD2. The CDR3 runs to 13 residues. Germline assignment: CDR1 DFQATT and CDR2 SNEGSKA (reference sequence). The V and J ends lost 4 bases and 3 bases, in that order; junction bases with no gene match: 1. CDR3 in amino acids: CSATSGGGYEQYF. In DNA, the CDR3 is TGCAGTGCTACTAGCGGGGGGGGCTACGAGCAGTACTTC.

The V call is TRBV5-1, the J call TRBJ2-7; D is uncertain. V lost 3 bases, J lost 2 bases, and 9 bases lay in between. CDR3 size: 13 residues. Germline values: CDR1 SGHRS, CDR2 YFSETQ. The CDR3 protein is CASSSDGAYEQYF. The CDR3 coding sequence is TGCGCCAGCAGCTCGGACGGTGCCTACGAGCAGTACTTC.

This clonotype turned up a few times. The chain recombines TRBV15 with TRBJ1-2; D unresolved. Trimming took 0 bases from V and 6 from J, leaving 14 bases between them. The CDR3 is 15 residues long. Germline values: CDR1 LNHNV, CDR2 YYDKDF (reference sequence). The CDR3 loop reads CATSRDPSGSDGYTF. CDR3 DNA: TGTGCCACCAGCAGAGACCCCTCAGGATCAGATGGCTACACCTTC.

This clonotype was detected a few times. The chain has TRBV27 and TRBJ2-3; 9 positions match TRBD1. The V gene end was trimmed by 3 bases and the J gene end by 3 bases; junction bases not matched to a gene: 10. The length of the CDR3 is 17 residues. From germline, CDR1 is MNHEY and CDR2 SMNVEV (reference sequence). The CDR3 sequence: CASSFSTTGGSTDTQYF. For the CDR3, the DNA is TGTGCCAGCAGTTTTAGTACGACAGGGGGGTCGACAGATACGCAGTATTTT.

J is TRBJ2-1 and V is TRBV30, with D possibly being TRBD2 (5 bases). CDR3 length: 14 residues. With 8 bases removed from V and 0 bases from J, the gap between germline ends came to 14 bases. Germline CDR1 is GTSNPN and CDR2 is SVGIG (reference sequence). CDR3 nucleotides: TGTGCCGCAAGAACGGGGAGCTCCTACAATGAGCAGTTCTTC. This sequence encodes CAARTGSSYNEQFF.

V and J are TRBV6-1 and TRBJ1-2; 7 positions match TRBD1. This CDR3 is built from 13 residues. V shed 2 bases and J 4 bases; nucleotides not matched to a gene: 1. The germline V gene has CDR1 MNHNS and CDR2 SASEGT. As DNA, the CDR3 is TGTGCCAGCAGTGAACGGGACAGCTATGGCTACACCTTC. It specifies CASSERDSYGYTF.

This clonotype appeared a few times. This chain uses TRBV27 with TRBJ1-2; possible D gene TRBD1, 6 bases. The V end lost 2 bases, the J end lost 0 bases, and 16 bases lay between the germline ends. Germline values: CDR1 MNHEY, CDR2 SMNVEV (reference sequence). This CDR3 has 17 amino acids. The CDR3 bases are TGTGCCAGCAGTTTACGGACAGATAGAGTTGCTAACTATGGCTACACCTTC. Its translation is CASSLRTDRVANYGYTF.

The J gene is TRBJ2-1, the V gene TRBV29-1, with TRBD1 matching 9 bases. Germline CDR1 reads SQVTM; CDR2 reads ANQGSEA. The length of the CDR3 is 12 residues. V was clipped by 7 bases and J by 9 bases; unmatched bases: 7. CDR3 nucleotides: TGCAGCGGAGGACAGGGGCCGATTGAGCAGTTCTTC. It specifies CSGGQGPIEQFF.

The gene calls are TRBV7-3 and TRBJ2-5, with TRBD2 identical over 13 bases. The CDR3 consists of 17 residues. Looked up from germline, CDR1 is SGHTA and CDR2 is FQGTGA. Trimming removed 2 bases from V and 2 bases from J; junction bases left unmatched: 5. CDR3 protein: CASSLLGLAGKQETQYF. The CDR3 DNA follows: TGTGCCAGCAGCTTACTGGGACTAGCGGGGAAACAAGAGACCCAGTACTTC.

The chain couples TRBV28 to TRBJ1-6, with D unclear. Per the germline V gene, CDR1 is MDHEN and CDR2 is SYDVKM. The CDR3 spans 16 residues. The germline V and J ends were trimmed by 2 bases and 0 bases, with 8 bases remaining between them. The CDR3 region has the DNA TGTGCCAGCAGTTTACCGGACCTCTCCTATAATTCACCCCTCCACTTT. This codes for CASSLPDLSYNSPLHF.

This chain connects TRBV20-1 to TRBJ2-1, with TRBD2 identical over 10 bases. The junction had 3 bases not matched to a gene; V was cut back by 6 bases and J by 4 bases. Germline V CDR1 and CDR2: DFQATT, SNEGSKA (reference sequence). The CDR3 consists of 13 residues. As DNA, the CDR3 is TGCAGTGCGGGACTAGCGAGTTACAATGAGCAGTTCTTC. As protein: CSAGLASYNEQFF.

The chain is built from TRBV19 and TRBJ1-5, with D possibly matching TRBD1 (6 bases). V was clipped by 8 bases and J by 2 bases, with 22 bases between them. The CDR3 sequence is 17 residues long. CDR1 is LNHDA, CDR2 SQIVND, per germline (reference sequence). CDR3: CASGTRNRVKGNQPQHF. The CDR3 coding sequence is TGTGCCAGTGGAACCCGAAACAGGGTGAAAGGCAATCAGCCCCAGCATTTT.

This clonotype was counted ten times or more. V and J are TRBV28 and TRBJ1-4; D is undetermined. CDR3 length: 14 residues. Germline V CDR1 and CDR2: MDHEN, SYDVKM. V gave up 2 bases and J gave up 4 bases, with 8 bases separating them. The CDR3 DNA follows: TGTGCCAGCAGTTTACCAGGAATTAATGAAAAACTGTTTTTT. Its protein is CASSLPGINEKLFF.

This clonotype was counted once. The chain carries TRBV5-1 and TRBJ2-7, with TRBD1 matching over 9 bases. The CDR3 is 15 residues long. V lost 4 bases to trimming and J lost 5 bases; unmatched junction nucleotides: 10. Germline CDR1 SGHRS, CDR2 YFSETQ. The chain's CDR3 is CASSGTGSSLHEQYF. The CDR3 nucleotides read TGCGCCAGCAGCGGGACAGGGTCCTCGCTCCACGAGCAGTACTTC.

For the CDR3, the DNA is TGTGCCAGCAGTTTAATGGGGATGGGGGCGAACACTGAAGCTTTCTTT. Translated, it gives CASSLMGMGANTEAFF. The genes are TRBV27 and TRBJ1-1; TRBD1 is a possible D gene (6 bases). V was pared by 2 bases and J by 1 base, with 14 bases between. The CDR3 is 16 residues long. The V gene's germline CDR1 is MNHEY and CDR2 SMNVEV (reference sequence).

The chain couples TRBV7-3 to TRBJ2-6; D remains unclear. CDR1 and CDR2 (germline): SGHTA, FQGTGA. The V gene lost 6 bases and the J gene lost 0 bases, with 9 bases spanning the gap. The CDR3 is 15 amino acids. The DNA of the CDR3 is TGTGCCAGCAGTTTTAGCATCTCTGGGGCCAACGTCCTGACTTTC. Translation: CASSFSISGANVLTF.

The chain uses TRBV19 and TRBJ2-2; D not resolved. V was clipped by 1 base and J by 2 bases, with 8 bases between them. In germline, CDR1 is LNHDA, CDR2 SQIVND (reference sequence). The CDR3 contains 15 residues. CDR3 coding DNA: TGTGCCAGTAGTATAGTAGGGCCAAACACCGGGGAGCTGTTTTTT. Amino acids: CASSIVGPNTGELFF.

This chain connects TRBV11-2 to TRBJ1-1; 7 bases agree with TRBD1. Looked up from germline, CDR1 is SGHAT and CDR2 is FQNNGV. CDR3 length: 14 amino acids. J was trimmed by 6 bases and V by 2 bases; bases with no gene match: 6. The CDR3 bases are TGTGCCAGCAGCTTATTCACAGGGGTCCCTGAAGCTTTCTTT. Protein: CASSLFTGVPEAFF.

The chain uses TRBV7-9 and TRBJ1-2; 8 nucleotides align to TRBD1. Germline trimming cut 5 bases from V and 7 bases from J; bases unmatched to any gene: 9. Germline CDR1 SEHNR, CDR2 FQNEAQ (reference sequence). The CDR3 sequence is 14 residues long. The CDR3 DNA sequence: TGTGCCAGCAGCGGAACCGGGACAGGTCGTGGCTACACCTTC. This encodes CASSGTGTGRGYTF.

This clonotype appeared a few times. V gene TRBV11-2 combines with J gene TRBJ2-2, with D uncertain. The length of the CDR3 is 15 residues. Germline CDR1 and CDR2: SGHAT and FQNNGV. Trimming shortened V by 7 bases and J by 4 bases, and 16 bases separated the two germline ends. CDR3 amino acids: CASTFLAPGTGELFF. CDR3 nucleotide sequence: TGTGCCAGCACCTTCCTGGCGCCGGGCACCGGGGAGCTGTTTTTT.